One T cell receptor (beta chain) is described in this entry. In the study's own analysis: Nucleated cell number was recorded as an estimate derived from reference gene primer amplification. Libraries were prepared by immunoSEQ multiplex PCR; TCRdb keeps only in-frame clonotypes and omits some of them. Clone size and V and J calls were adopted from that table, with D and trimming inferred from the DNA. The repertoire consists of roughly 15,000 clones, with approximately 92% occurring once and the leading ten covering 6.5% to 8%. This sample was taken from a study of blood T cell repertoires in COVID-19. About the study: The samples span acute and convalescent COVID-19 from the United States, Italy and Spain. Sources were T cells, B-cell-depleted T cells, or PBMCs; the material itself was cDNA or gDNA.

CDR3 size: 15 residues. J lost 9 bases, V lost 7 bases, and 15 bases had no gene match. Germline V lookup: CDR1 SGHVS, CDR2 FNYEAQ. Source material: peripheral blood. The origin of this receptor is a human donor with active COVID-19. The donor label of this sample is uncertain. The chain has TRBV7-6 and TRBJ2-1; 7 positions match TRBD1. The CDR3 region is CASTHPTGTRSEQFF. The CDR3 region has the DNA TGTGCCAGCACTCACCCGACAGGGACAAGGAGTGAGCAGTTCTTC.